This T cell receptor beta chain was captured by sequencing in a study of blood T cell repertoires in COVID-19. For the study at large: Researchers got acute and convalescent COVID-19 samples from the United States, Italy and Spain. PBMCs, B-cell-depleted T cells, or T cells were the source of the cDNA or gDNA that made up the material.

A few counts support this clone. Per the germline V gene, CDR1 is MRHNA and CDR2 is SNTAGT. V lost 5 bases, J lost 1 base, and 0 bases stayed unmatched. There are 14 residues in the CDR3. The assay was immunoSEQ multiplex PCR, and TCRdb's table has in-frame clones only and misses some. The repertoire has over 300,000 clones, around 90% of them found once; the top ten carry 5% to 8.5%. Sequenced sample: peripheral blood. This clonotype was sampled from a man younger than 35 with active or convalescent COVID-19. The chain recombines TRBV6-4 with TRBJ2-3; 10 bases fit TRBD2. In nucleotides, the CDR3 is TGTGCCAGCAGTAGCGGGAGGGGCACAGATACGCAGTATTTT. It encodes CASSSGRGTDTQYF.